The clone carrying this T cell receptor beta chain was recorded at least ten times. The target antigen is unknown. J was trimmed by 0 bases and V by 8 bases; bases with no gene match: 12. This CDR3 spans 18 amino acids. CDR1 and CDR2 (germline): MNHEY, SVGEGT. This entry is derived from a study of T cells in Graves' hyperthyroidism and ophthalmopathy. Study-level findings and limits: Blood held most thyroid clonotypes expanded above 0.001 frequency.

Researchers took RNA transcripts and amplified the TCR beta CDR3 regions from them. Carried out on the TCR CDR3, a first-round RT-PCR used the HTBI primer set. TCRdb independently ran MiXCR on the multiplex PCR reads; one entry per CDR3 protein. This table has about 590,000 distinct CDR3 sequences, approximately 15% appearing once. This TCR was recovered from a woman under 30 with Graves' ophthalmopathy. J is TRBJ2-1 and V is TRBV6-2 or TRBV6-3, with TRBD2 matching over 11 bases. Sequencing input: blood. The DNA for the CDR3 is TGTGCCAGCGCCTCCCCCCTAGCGGGAGGTCACTCCTACAATGAGCAGTTCTTC. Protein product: CASASPLAGGHSYNEQFF.